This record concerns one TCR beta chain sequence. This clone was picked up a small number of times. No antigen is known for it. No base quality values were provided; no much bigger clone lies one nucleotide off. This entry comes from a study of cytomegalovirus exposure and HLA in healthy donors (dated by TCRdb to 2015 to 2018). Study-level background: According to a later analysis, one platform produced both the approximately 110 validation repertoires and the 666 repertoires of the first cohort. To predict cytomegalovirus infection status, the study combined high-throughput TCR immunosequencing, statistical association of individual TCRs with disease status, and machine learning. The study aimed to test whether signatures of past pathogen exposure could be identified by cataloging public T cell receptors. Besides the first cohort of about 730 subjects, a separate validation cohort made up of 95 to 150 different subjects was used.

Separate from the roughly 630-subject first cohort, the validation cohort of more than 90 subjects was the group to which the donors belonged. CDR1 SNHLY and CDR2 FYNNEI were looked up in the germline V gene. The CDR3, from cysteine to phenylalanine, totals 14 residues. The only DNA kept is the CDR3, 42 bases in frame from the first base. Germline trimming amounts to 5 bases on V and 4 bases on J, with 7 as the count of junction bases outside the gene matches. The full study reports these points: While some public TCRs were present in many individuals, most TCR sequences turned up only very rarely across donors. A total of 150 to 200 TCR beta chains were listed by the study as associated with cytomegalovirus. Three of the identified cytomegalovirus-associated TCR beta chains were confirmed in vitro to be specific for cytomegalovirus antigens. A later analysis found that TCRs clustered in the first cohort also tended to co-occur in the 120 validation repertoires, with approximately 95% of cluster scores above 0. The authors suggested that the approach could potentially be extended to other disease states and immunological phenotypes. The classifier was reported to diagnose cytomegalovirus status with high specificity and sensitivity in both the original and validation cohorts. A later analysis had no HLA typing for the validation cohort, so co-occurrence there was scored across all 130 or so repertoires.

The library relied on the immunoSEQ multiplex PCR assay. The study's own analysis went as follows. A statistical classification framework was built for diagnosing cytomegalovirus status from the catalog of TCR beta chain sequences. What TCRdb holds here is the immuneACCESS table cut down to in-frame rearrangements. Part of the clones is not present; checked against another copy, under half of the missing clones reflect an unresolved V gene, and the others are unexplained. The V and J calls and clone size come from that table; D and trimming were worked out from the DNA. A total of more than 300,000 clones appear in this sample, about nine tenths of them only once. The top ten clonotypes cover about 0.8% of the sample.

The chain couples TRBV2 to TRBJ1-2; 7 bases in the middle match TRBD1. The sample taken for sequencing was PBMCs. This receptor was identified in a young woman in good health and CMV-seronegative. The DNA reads TGTGCCAGCAGTTCACAGGGGCGAGGCTATGGCTACACCTTC. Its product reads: CASSSQGRGYGYTF. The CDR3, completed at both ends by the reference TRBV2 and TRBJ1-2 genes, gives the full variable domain EPEVTQTPSHQVTQMGQEVILRCVPISNHLYFYWYRQILGQKVEFLVSFYNNEISEKSEIFDDQFSVERPDGSNFTLKIRSTKLEDSAMYFCASSSQGRGYGYTFGSGTRLTVV.